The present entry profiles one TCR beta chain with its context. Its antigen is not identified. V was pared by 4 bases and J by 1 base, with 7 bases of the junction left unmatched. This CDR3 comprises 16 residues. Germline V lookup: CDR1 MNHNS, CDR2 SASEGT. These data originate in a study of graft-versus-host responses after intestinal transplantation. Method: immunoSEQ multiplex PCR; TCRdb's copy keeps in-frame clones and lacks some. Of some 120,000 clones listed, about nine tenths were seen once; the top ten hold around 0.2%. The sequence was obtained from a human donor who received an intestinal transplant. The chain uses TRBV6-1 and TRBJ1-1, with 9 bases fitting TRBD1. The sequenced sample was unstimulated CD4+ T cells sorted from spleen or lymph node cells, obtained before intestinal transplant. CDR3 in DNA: TGTGCCAGCAGTGCCCGCGGGACAGGGCGGAACACTGAAGCTTTCTTT. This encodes CASSARGTGRNTEAFF.